This T cell receptor (beta chain) was identified in a study of T cell clonality in common variable immunodeficiency. Findings of the study overall: Common variable immunodeficiency TCR beta sequences reportedly had fewer deletions and N-nucleotide insertions. CVID subjects had higher TCRbeta clonality than healthy controls, most marked in about a third.

In germline, CDR1 is SGHTA, CDR2 FQGNSA. The CDR3 contains 12 residues. CVID and control samples used equivalent genomic DNA input. Only in-frame clones appear in the TCRdb table, and some are missing; sequencing was by immunoSEQ multiplex PCR. The sample yields roughly 28,000 clones, without any singletons. This clone was seen a handful of times. Its cognate antigen is unknown. Read sequence stops 3 residues before the CDR3 end, and the germline J gene provides the missing end. Patients and controls were mostly of Caucasian heritage. The receptor was isolated from a person between 18 and 70 years old in good health. The rearrangement uses TRBV7-2 and TRBJ2-3; D is unresolved. Sample: peripheral blood mononuclear cells. The part of the CDR3 DNA that was read is TGTGCCAGCAGCTTAGAGCGCATGACG. It encodes CASSLERMT. The whole CDR3 protein is CASSLERMTQYF.